This TCR beta chain was sequenced for a study of CD8 T cells in ankylosing spondylitis. Study results and caveats: Ankylosing spondylitis blood seemed to carry a telltale TCR beta motif made of several highly homologous variants. Reported data indicate significant enrichment of disease-linked clones within matched ankylosing spondylitis synovial fluid.

V lost 3 bases and J 4 bases, leaving 16 bases between the germline ends. This CDR3 has 15 amino acids. A note on this clonotype: No antigen is known for it.

MiXCR was run by TCRdb on the 5' RACE reads, yielding one entry per CDR3 protein. Among roughly 230,000 distinct CDR3 sequences listed, under 20% were seen once. V usage is TRBV12-3 or TRBV12-4 and J usage is TRBJ2-7; D may be TRBD2 (6 bases). The sequence derives from a male donor with ankylosing spondylitis or in good health (not recorded which). The specimen sequenced was blood, either unsorted or a sorted T cell fraction (not recorded which). The CDR3: CASSLVVRESYEQYF. The CDR3 region has the DNA TGTGCCAGCAGTTTGGTGGTCCGGGAGAGTTACGAGCAGTACTTC.